This TCR beta chain was retrieved from a study of CD4 T cells in relation to SARS-CoV-2 and coronaviruses. This clone has only one observation. Antigen unknown. The unexposed donors gave CD4+ T cells in about 2010-2019, prior to COVID-19. The cells were cultured for around ten days before CD4+ T cells were isolated. CDR3 length equals 12 residues. V was cut by 4 bases and J by 5 bases, with 6 bases left in between. Germline CDR1 reads PRHDT; CDR2 reads FYEKMQ (reference sequence). TCRdb keeps only in-frame clones here, not all; method: immunoSEQ multiplex PCR. The data contain 24,000 or so clones, about four fifths of them singletons.

The gene calls are TRBV13 and TRBJ1-3; no definite D call. The sample was CD4+ T cells from PBMCs, cultured in vitro. This receptor was taken from a human donor in good health. The CDR3 sequence: CASSSGRNTIYF. Written as DNA, the CDR3 is TGTGCCAGCAGCTCGGGCAGAAACACCATATATTTT. The full variable domain, its missing parts supplied by reference TRBV13 and TRBJ1-3, is AAGVIQSPRHLIKEKRETATLKCYPIPRHDTVYWYQQGPGQDPQFLISFYEKMQSDKGSIPDRFSAQQFSDYHSELNMSSLELGDSALYFCASSSGRNTIYFGEGSWLTVV.